Shown below are 9 T cell receptor beta chains from a single sample sequenced in a study of long-term antiretroviral therapy in people with HIV. Survey level was the resolution at which the v3.0 immunoSEQ assay ran. This table comes from immunoSEQ multiplex PCR, and its TCRdb copy is limited to in-frame clones, with some not included. The repertoire holds some 22,000 clones, roughly 85% seen once, with about 8.4% in the top ten. The sequencing here drew on unsorted PBMCs, taken 4.1 years after starting antiretroviral therapy. These receptors originate from a woman between 40 and 50 years old with HIV.

The genes are TRBV4-2 and TRBJ2-1; no reliable D call. Germline V gives CDR1 LGHNA, CDR2 YNFKEQ. The CDR3 length is 12 residues. V lost 4 bases, J lost 8 bases, and 9 bases lay in between. The chain's CDR3 is CASSPPAHEQFF. CDR3 DNA: TGTGCCAGCAGCCCGCCTGCCCATGAGCAGTTCTTC.

The chain couples TRBV5-6 to TRBJ2-2; TRBD2 matches at 7 bases. The V gene end was trimmed by 4 bases and the J gene end by 1 base; junction bases not matched to a gene: 7. CDR1 and CDR2 (germline): SGHDT, YYEEEE. The CDR3 contains 16 residues. The CDR3 reads CASSPQRGLNTGELFF. The CDR3 nucleotides are TGTGCCAGCAGCCCCCAGCGGGGATTGAACACCGGGGAGCTGTTTTTT.

The rearrangement links TRBV5-5 to TRBJ1-2; the D gene is possibly TRBD1 (5 bases). The V gene lost 1 base and the J gene lost 8 bases, with 21 bases spanning the gap. Germline values: CDR1 SGHKS, CDR2 YYEKEE (reference sequence). The CDR3 is made up of 16 amino acids. Written as DNA, the CDR3 is TGTGCCAGCAGCTTGATCAGGGACCTTAGTAATGGCGGCTACACCTTC. Translated, it gives CASSLIRDLSNGGYTF.

The rearrangement links TRBV11-3 to TRBJ2-2; 10 bases match TRBD1. Trimming took 4 bases from V and 4 from J; bases not matched to a gene: 3. The germline V gene has CDR1 SGHNT and CDR2 YENEEA. There are 15 residues in the CDR3. This chain's CDR3 is CASSSDRGGTGELFF. The CDR3 DNA sequence: TGTGCCAGCAGCTCGGACAGGGGGGGCACCGGGGAGCTGTTTTTT.

This clone occurred a few times. This chain connects TRBV6-5 to TRBJ1-2; tentative D call: TRBD1 (5 bases). Germline V gene data show CDR1 as MNHEY and CDR2 as SVGAGI. This CDR3 contains 15 residues. V dropped 2 bases and J dropped 3 bases, with 13 bases sitting between them. The CDR3 coding sequence is TGTGCCAGCAGTTACGACTCTGGGGCCGACTATGGCTACACCTTC. Encoded protein: CASSYDSGADYGYTF.

The chain is built from TRBV19 and TRBJ1-4; D gene uncertain. Trimming shortened V by 0 bases and J by 12 bases, and 17 bases separated the two germline ends. Germline V gives CDR1 LNHDA, CDR2 SQIVND (reference sequence). This CDR3 comprises 15 residues. The CDR3 DNA sequence: TGTGCCAGTAGTATAGATCAAGGTGAAGGCCAGCAACTGTTTTTT. It encodes CASSIDQGEGQQLFF. The variable domain in full, with the rest retrieved from reference TRBV19 and TRBJ1-4, is DGGITQSPKYLFRKEGQNVTLSCEQNLNHDAMYWYRQDPGQGLRLIYYSQIVNDFQKGDIAEGYSVSREKKESFPLTVTSAQKNPTAFYLCASSIDQGEGQQLFFGSGTQLSVL.

The chain has TRBV2 and TRBJ1-3; TRBD1 is a possible D gene (5 bases). The CDR3 extends over 14 amino acids. V lost 10 bases, J lost 0 bases, and 13 bases lay in between. Germline V lookup: CDR1 SNHLY, CDR2 FYNNEI. CDR3 sequence: CATTAQLSGNTIYF. DNA for the CDR3: TGTGCCACGACAGCTCAACTCTCTGGAAACACCATATATTTT.

The V call is TRBV10-3, the J call TRBJ2-1; D is unclear. Between the trimmed V and J ends, which lost 8 bases and 7 bases, there was a span of 15 bases. This CDR3 comprises 13 residues. Germline values: CDR1 ENHRY, CDR2 SYGVKD. CDR3 residues: CAIHSDRRNEQFF. CDR3 bases: TGTGCCATCCATTCGGACCGACGAAATGAGCAGTTCTTC.

The chain recombines TRBV6-5 with TRBJ2-7; tentatively, D is TRBD1 (6 bases). The CDR3 runs 14 residues. Germline CDR1 MNHEY, CDR2 SVGAGI. The V end lost 6 bases, the J end lost 3 bases, and 15 bases lay between the germline ends. CDR3 DNA: TGTGCCAGCAGCCCCTGGGGGCTGGGCTACGAGCAGTACTTC. Translated, it gives CASSPWGLGYEQYF.